A selection of T cell receptor beta chains follows, all from one sample in a study of metastatic and nonmetastatic thyroid tumors. TCRdb reprocessed the PCR reads using MiXCR. The repertoire includes about 16,000 clones, roughly 23% of them detected once, and roughly 11% sits in the top ten. The sample consisted of blood. These receptor sequences come from a male donor with papillary thyroid cancer or a benign thyroid nodule (not recorded which). Some clones in this sample may be carry-over from other donors' samples. Both conserved end residues are part of each CDR3. Each record gives: J gene, V gene, D gene, CDR3 length, CDR3 protein. A D gene is named only where the DNA matches it firmly.

j_gene: TRBJ1-2
v_gene: TRBV4-1
d_gene: -
len: 15
CDR3aa: CASSQVGIADYGYTF

j_gene: TRBJ2-3
v_gene: TRBV20-1
d_gene: -
len: 13
CDR3aa: CSARATATDTQYF

j_gene: TRBJ2-1
v_gene: TRBV6-1
d_gene: TRBD2
len: 14
CDR3aa: CAVTGSGGAGEQFF

j_gene: TRBJ1-3
v_gene: TRBV14
d_gene: -
len: 16
CDR3aa: CASSQGYGARGNTIYF

j_gene: TRBJ1-2
v_gene: TRBV19
d_gene: -
len: 17
CDR3aa: CASTSASGKYFNYGYTF

j_gene: TRBJ2-3
v_gene: TRBV2
d_gene: TRBD2
len: 16
CDR3aa: CASSRLAGGLTDTQYF

j_gene: TRBJ2-5
v_gene: TRBV7-6
d_gene: -
len: 14
CDR3aa: CASSLDAAGETQYF

j_gene: TRBJ2-3
v_gene: TRBV6-1
d_gene: -
len: 16
CDR3aa: CASRDRAATSTDTQYF

j_gene: TRBJ1-1
v_gene: TRBV6-1
d_gene: -
len: 13
CDR3aa: CASRFQGNTGAFF

j_gene: TRBJ2-2
v_gene: TRBV30
d_gene: -
len: 13
CDR3aa: CAWSGRDAGELFF

j_gene: TRBJ2-1
v_gene: TRBV14
d_gene: TRBD2
len: 19
CDR3aa: CASSQNFLAGGRKRDEQFF

j_gene: TRBJ1-5
v_gene: TRBV19
d_gene: TRBD1
len: 16
CDR3aa: CASSSRQGVSNQPQHF

j_gene: TRBJ2-3
v_gene: TRBV28
d_gene: -
len: 14
CDR3aa: CAHTSRAWTDTQYF

j_gene: TRBJ2-7
v_gene: TRBV5-4
d_gene: TRBD1
len: 16
CDR3aa: CASRTGTGPQYYEQYF

j_gene: TRBJ1-1
v_gene: TRBV18
d_gene: -
len: 12
CDR3aa: CASSPAGAEAFF

j_gene: TRBJ1-6
v_gene: TRBV9
d_gene: -
len: 16
CDR3aa: CASSVIGKGSNSPLHF

j_gene: TRBJ1-5
v_gene: TRBV6-1
d_gene: -
len: 15
CDR3aa: CASSDGGSAGQPQHF

j_gene: TRBJ1-1
v_gene: TRBV28
d_gene: -
len: 15
CDR3aa: CASSPWEGGGTEAFF

j_gene: TRBJ2-2
v_gene: TRBV18
d_gene: -
len: 14
CDR3aa: CASSALRDAGELFF

j_gene: TRBJ1-4
v_gene: TRBV20-1
d_gene: TRBD1
len: 12
CDR3aa: CSARDLTGGLFF

j_gene: TRBJ2-3
v_gene: TRBV6-2/TRBV6-3
d_gene: -
len: 14
CDR3aa: CASSNPTGTDTQYF

j_gene: TRBJ1-4
v_gene: TRBV7-8
d_gene: TRBD1
len: 17
CDR3aa: CASSEDGRRGQNEKLFF

j_gene: TRBJ2-1
v_gene: TRBV12-3/TRBV12-4
d_gene: TRBD1
len: 15
CDR3aa: CASSISRTGCIEQFF

j_gene: TRBJ2-2
v_gene: TRBV19
d_gene: -
len: 14
CDR3aa: CASSITGGTGELFF

j_gene: TRBJ2-2
v_gene: TRBV11-1
d_gene: TRBD1
len: 15
CDR3aa: CASSINRGHTGELFF

j_gene: TRBJ2-7
v_gene: TRBV18
d_gene: TRBD1
len: 15
CDR3aa: CASSPKTGKGYEQYF

j_gene: TRBJ2-3
v_gene: TRBV27
d_gene: -
len: 15
CDR3aa: CASSRRGGGTDTQYF

j_gene: TRBJ2-7
v_gene: TRBV20-1
d_gene: TRBD2
len: 13
CDR3aa: CSARGLAGYEQYF

j_gene: TRBJ2-1
v_gene: TRBV9
d_gene: -
len: 13
CDR3aa: CASSVGSYNDQFF

j_gene: TRBJ1-5
v_gene: TRBV11-2
d_gene: -
len: 13
CDR3aa: CASSLQGRAPQHF